The subject of this entry is one TCR beta chain. The sample comes from a study of blood T cell repertoires in COVID-19. Authors' analysis steps: Quantification of nucleated cells was approximated via reference gene primer amplification. Clones were read by immunoSEQ multiplex PCR, and TCRdb kept only the in-frame ones, dropping some. That table supplies the V and J calls and clone size; D and trimming were determined from the DNA. The sample consists of tens of thousands of clones, over 60% of them appearing once. This CDR3 is built from 15 residues. Germline loops: CDR1 SGHNT, CDR2 YYREEE (reference sequence). V shed 2 bases, J shed 1 base, and the junction held 1 base outside the gene matches.

The sequence came from a man aged 25-45 years with COVID-19, enrolled during active disease. The sample taken for sequencing was peripheral blood. The chain has TRBV5-4 and TRBJ2-1; the match to TRBD2 covers 9 bases. The CDR3 is CASSFLAGSYNEQFF. CDR3 nucleotide sequence: TGTGCCAGCAGCTTTCTAGCGGGGTCCTACAATGAGCAGTTCTTC.